This T cell receptor beta chain was identified in a study of control samples from healthy donors and cancer patients. Assay used: immunoSEQ multiplex PCR; TCRdb lists only in-frame clones, some missing. The sample has about 92,000 clones, around 80% seen once. This CDR3 is 14 amino acids long. With 3 bases clipped from V and 8 bases from J, the junction kept 5 bases outside the gene matches. Germline V gene data show CDR1 as LNHDA and CDR2 as SQIVND (reference sequence). The chain carries TRBV19 and TRBJ2-1, with 9 bases that match TRBD2. Material for sequencing was blood. The TCR comes from a woman aged 60 to 75 in good health. Here the CDR3 reads CASSIGLASDEQFF. In nucleotides, the CDR3 is TGTGCCAGTAGTATTGGACTAGCGAGTGATGAGCAGTTCTTC. The full variable domain, with the rest looked up from reference TRBV19 and TRBJ2-1, is DGGITQSPKYLFRKEGQNVTLSCEQNLNHDAMYWYRQDPGQGLRLIYYSQIVNDFQKGDIAEGYSVSREKKESFPLTVTSAQKNPTAFYLCASSIGLASDEQFFGPGTRLTVL.